This is a list of T cell receptor beta chains from one sample in a study. Each CDR3 protein gets one entry after TCRdb re-called the RT-PCR reads with MiXCR. The data show hundreds of thousands of distinct CDR3 sequences, 13% to 15% seen once. Sequencing was carried out using memory CD4+ T cells from blood. These receptors originate from a female donor in good health, serving as a healthy control. Both conserved end residues are part of each CDR3. The order of the fields is V gene, J gene, D gene, clone size, CDR3 protein, CDR3 DNA. A D gene is named only where the DNA matches it firmly. Some rows have no size entry. The others give once, few or many, or a class for an expanded clone.

v_gene: TRBV27
j_gene: TRBJ2-1
d_gene: .
abundance: .
CDR3aa: CASSFRAENYNEQFF
CDR3nt: TGTGCCAGCAGTTTTAGGGCAGAGAATTACAATGAGCAGTTCTTC

v_gene: TRBV18
j_gene: TRBJ1-2
d_gene: .
abundance: .
CDR3aa: CASSPPAPNYGYTF
CDR3nt: TGTGCCAGCTCACCACCGGCACCTAACTATGGCTACACCTTC

v_gene: TRBV20-1
j_gene: TRBJ2-7
d_gene: TRBD1
abundance: .
CDR3aa: CSARGGTEYF
CDR3nt: TGCAGTGCTAGAGGGGGGACAGAGTACTTC

v_gene: TRBV28
j_gene: TRBJ1-5
d_gene: .
abundance: few
CDR3aa: CASSFEAVYSNQPQHF
CDR3nt: TGTGCCAGCAGTTTTGAGGCAGTCTATAGCAATCAGCCCCAGCATTTT

v_gene: TRBV19
j_gene: TRBJ1-5
d_gene: .
abundance: .
CDR3aa: CASSNGYDQPQHF
CDR3nt: TGTGCCAGTAGTAACGGGTATGATCAGCCCCAGCATTTT

v_gene: TRBV15
j_gene: TRBJ2-1
d_gene: .
abundance: .
CDR3aa: CATSRGQPSYNEQFF
CDR3nt: TGTGCCACCAGCAGAGGACAGCCTTCCTACAATGAGCAGTTCTTC

v_gene: TRBV6-2/TRBV6-3
j_gene: TRBJ2-7
d_gene: .
abundance: many
CDR3aa: CASSYPTESEQYF
CDR3nt: TGTGCCAGCAGTTACCCTACAGAGTCCGAGCAGTACTTC

v_gene: TRBV3-1
j_gene: TRBJ2-1
d_gene: TRBD1
abundance: .
CDR3aa: CASSQWDREGEQFF
CDR3nt: TGTGCCAGCAGCCAGTGGGACAGGGAAGGTGAGCAGTTCTTC

v_gene: TRBV6-1
j_gene: TRBJ2-1
d_gene: .
abundance: .
CDR3aa: CASSEQPKSSYNEQFF
CDR3nt: TGTGCCAGCAGTGAACAGCCCAAGAGCTCCTACAATGAGCAGTTCTTC

v_gene: TRBV6-5
j_gene: TRBJ2-7
d_gene: .
abundance: .
CDR3aa: CASTRDISYEQHF
CDR3nt: TGTGCCAGCACTCGGGACATCTCCTACGAGCAGCACTTC